This TCR beta chain was found in a study of identifying expanded T cells in peripheral blood. No infections or other immune events were documented during collection. Sequencing used immunoSEQ multiplex PCR; TCRdb keeps in-frame clones, though not all of them. The data show some 95,000 clones, around 90% seen once. Germline lookup yields CDR1 MNHNY and CDR2 SVGAGI (reference sequence). V was pared by 2 bases and J by 0 bases, with 4 bases of the junction left unmatched. The length of the CDR3 is 15 residues. The chain has TRBV6-6 and TRBJ2-7, with 7 bases matching TRBD2. This clonotype was obtained from a person between 18 and 75 years old in good health. Source material: blood. CDR3 sequence (DNA): TGTGCCAGCAGTTACCCAGCGGGGAGCTCCTACGAGCAGTACTTC. This sequence encodes CASSYPAGSSYEQYF.